The rows below give T cell receptor beta chains drawn from one sample of a study of beta chain features in type 1 diabetes. Here immunoSEQ multiplex PCR was the method, and the copy in TCRdb shows in-frame clones only, minus some. The table has around 330,000 clones, around 10% seen once. The sequenced material came from naive CD4+ T cells from blood. The receptors derive from a woman under 40 in good health. The CDR3 runs from the conserved cysteine through the conserved F or W. The D gene is left open where the match is weak. Part of the rows lack a size; the others show once, few, many or a class for expanded clones.

j_gene: TRBJ2-1; abundance: few; v_gene: TRBV19; d_gene: TRBD2; CDR3nt: TGTGCCAGCACTCCGGCTAGCGGGAGCACCTACAATGAGCAGTTCTTC; CDR3aa: CASTPASGSTYNEQFF
j_gene: TRBJ2-5; abundance: few; v_gene: TRBV5-4; d_gene: NA; CDR3nt: TGTGCCAGCAGCCCCGGACAAGCTCAAGAGACCCAGTACTTC; CDR3aa: CASSPGQAQETQYF
j_gene: TRBJ2-1; abundance: NA; v_gene: TRBV7-2; d_gene: NA; CDR3nt: TGTGCCAGCAGCTCGTACATCTACAATGAGCAGTTCTTC; CDR3aa: CASSSYIYNEQFF
j_gene: TRBJ1-5; abundance: NA; v_gene: TRBV18; d_gene: NA; CDR3nt: TGTGCCAGCTCACCATGGGCAGCCCCTAGCAATCAGCCCCAGCATTTT; CDR3aa: CASSPWAAPSNQPQHF
j_gene: TRBJ2-7; abundance: few; v_gene: TRBV28; d_gene: TRBD2; CDR3nt: TGTGCCAGCAGACTAGCGGGAACCTACGAGCAGTACTTC; CDR3aa: CASRLAGTYEQYF
j_gene: TRBJ1-4; abundance: few; v_gene: TRBV30; d_gene: TRBD1; CDR3nt: TGTGCCTGGAGTCCCTCCCGGACAGGGCAGACTGAAAAACTGTTTTTT; CDR3aa: CAWSPSRTGQTEKLFF
j_gene: TRBJ2-7; abundance: NA; v_gene: TRBV19; d_gene: NA; CDR3nt: TGTGCCAGTAGTATGGGGCAGGCAGCCTACGAGCAGTACTTC; CDR3aa: CASSMGQAAYEQYF
j_gene: TRBJ2-1; abundance: few; v_gene: TRBV27; d_gene: TRBD2; CDR3nt: TGTGCCAGCACAATAGCGGGAGGTTACAATGAGCAGTTCTTC; CDR3aa: CASTIAGGYNEQFF
j_gene: TRBJ2-2; abundance: NA; v_gene: TRBV7-9; d_gene: TRBD2; CDR3nt: TGTGCCAGCAGCCCCCGACTAGCGCGGGACACCGGGGAGCTGTTTTTT; CDR3aa: CASSPRLARDTGELFF
j_gene: TRBJ2-7; abundance: NA; v_gene: TRBV7-8; d_gene: NA; CDR3nt: TGTGCCAGCTCTCTCCCGGGACTGTCCTACGAGCAGTACTTC; CDR3aa: CASSLPGLSYEQYF
j_gene: TRBJ2-7; abundance: NA; v_gene: TRBV18; d_gene: NA; CDR3nt: TGTGCCAGCTCACAACAGGACGAGCAGTACTTC; CDR3aa: CASSQQDEQYF
j_gene: TRBJ1-5; abundance: few; v_gene: TRBV28; d_gene: NA; CDR3nt: TGTGCCAGCAGTCGACACAGGGCGGACCAGCCCCAGCATTTT; CDR3aa: CASSRHRADQPQHF
j_gene: TRBJ1-5; abundance: NA; v_gene: TRBV10-3; d_gene: TRBD1; CDR3nt: TGTGCTACTGGACAGGGATCCAATCAGCCCCAGCATTTT; CDR3aa: CATGQGSNQPQHF
j_gene: TRBJ2-7; abundance: NA; v_gene: TRBV18; d_gene: TRBD2; CDR3nt: TGTGCCAGCTCAGGGACTAGCGGGAGCCACGAGCAGTACTTC; CDR3aa: CASSGTSGSHEQYF
j_gene: TRBJ2-1; abundance: few; v_gene: TRBV7-9; d_gene: TRBD2; CDR3nt: TGTGCCAGCAGCTTAGGTGGACTAGCGGCTAGCTCCTACAATGAGCAGTTCTTC; CDR3aa: CASSLGGLAASSYNEQFF
j_gene: TRBJ2-3; abundance: NA; v_gene: TRBV30; d_gene: NA; CDR3nt: TGTGCCTGGAGTGTACGGGGTTCAGATACGCAGTATTTT; CDR3aa: CAWSVRGSDTQYF
j_gene: TRBJ2-7; abundance: NA; v_gene: TRBV18; d_gene: NA; CDR3nt: TGTGCCAGCTCACCGACTCCTGTGGGCGAGCAGTACTTC; CDR3aa: CASSPTPVGEQYF
j_gene: TRBJ2-7; abundance: NA; v_gene: TRBV7-2; d_gene: TRBD2; CDR3nt: TGTGCCAGCAGCTTAGTACCAGCGGGAGTTGGCGAGCAGTACTTC; CDR3aa: CASSLVPAGVGEQYF
j_gene: TRBJ2-7; abundance: NA; v_gene: TRBV6-6; d_gene: NA; CDR3nt: TGTGCCAGCAGCCCCCCAGGTTCCTACGAGCAGTACTTC; CDR3aa: CASSPPGSYEQYF
j_gene: TRBJ2-1; abundance: NA; v_gene: TRBV2; d_gene: NA; CDR3nt: TGTGCCAGCAGTGAGGAGCCAGCAAATGAGCAGTTCTTC; CDR3aa: CASSEEPANEQFF
j_gene: TRBJ1-1; abundance: few; v_gene: TRBV14; d_gene: NA; CDR3nt: TGTGCCAGCAGCCAAGTGAGCACTGAAGCTTTCTTT; CDR3aa: CASSQVSTEAFF
j_gene: TRBJ1-1; abundance: few; v_gene: TRBV28; d_gene: TRBD1; CDR3nt: TGTGCCAGCCTAACAACCGGGACAGGGTGGTCTGAAGCTTTCTTT; CDR3aa: CASLTTGTGWSEAFF
j_gene: TRBJ2-3; abundance: few; v_gene: TRBV7-2; d_gene: TRBD1; CDR3nt: TGTGCCAGCAGCTTAGTTCCAGAGGGACAGGGACGCACAGATACGCAGTATTTT; CDR3aa: CASSLVPEGQGRTDTQYF
j_gene: TRBJ1-4; abundance: NA; v_gene: TRBV5-1; d_gene: NA; CDR3nt: TGCGCCAGCAGCTTCGGTGGGGGGAACGAGGAAAAACTGTTTTTT; CDR3aa: CASSFGGGNEEKLFF
j_gene: TRBJ2-7; abundance: few; v_gene: TRBV30; d_gene: TRBD1; CDR3nt: TGTGCCTGGAGTGGACCGGGACAGAGAGCCTACGAGCAGTACTTC; CDR3aa: CAWSGPGQRAYEQYF
j_gene: TRBJ2-1; abundance: few; v_gene: TRBV2; d_gene: TRBD1; CDR3nt: TGTGCCAGCAGTGCCCAGGGGGCGGTCAATGAGCAGTTCTTC; CDR3aa: CASSAQGAVNEQFF
j_gene: TRBJ1-1; abundance: NA; v_gene: TRBV7-2; d_gene: NA; CDR3nt: TGTGCCAGCAGCCCGTCCGGGAGGAACACTGAAGCTTTCTTT; CDR3aa: CASSPSGRNTEAFF